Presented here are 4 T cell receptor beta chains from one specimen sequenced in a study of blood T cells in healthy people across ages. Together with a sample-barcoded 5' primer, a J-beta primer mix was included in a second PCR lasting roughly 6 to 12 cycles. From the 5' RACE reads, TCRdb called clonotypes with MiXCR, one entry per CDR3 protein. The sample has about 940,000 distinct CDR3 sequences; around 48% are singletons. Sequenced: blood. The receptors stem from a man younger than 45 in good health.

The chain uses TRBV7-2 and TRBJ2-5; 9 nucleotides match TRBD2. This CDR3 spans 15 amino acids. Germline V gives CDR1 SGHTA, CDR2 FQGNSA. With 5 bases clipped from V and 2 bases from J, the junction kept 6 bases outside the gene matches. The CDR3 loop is CASSPLAGRQETQYF. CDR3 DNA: TGTGCCAGCAGCCCCCTAGCGGGGAGACAAGAGACCCAGTACTTC.

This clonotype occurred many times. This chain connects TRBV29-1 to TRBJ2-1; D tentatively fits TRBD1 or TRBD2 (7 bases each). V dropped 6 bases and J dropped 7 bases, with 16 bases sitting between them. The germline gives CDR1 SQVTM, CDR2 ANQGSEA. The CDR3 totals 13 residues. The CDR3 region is CSVSQGGGNEQFF. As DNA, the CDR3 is TGCAGCGTATCCCAGGGGGGGGGGAATGAGCAGTTCTTC.

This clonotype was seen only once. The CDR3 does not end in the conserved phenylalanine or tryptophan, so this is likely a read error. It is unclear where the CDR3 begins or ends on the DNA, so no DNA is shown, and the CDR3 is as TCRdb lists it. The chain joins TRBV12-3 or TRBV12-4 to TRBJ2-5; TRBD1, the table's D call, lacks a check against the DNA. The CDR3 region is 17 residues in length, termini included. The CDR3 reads CASSFSGQGARGYTFGS.

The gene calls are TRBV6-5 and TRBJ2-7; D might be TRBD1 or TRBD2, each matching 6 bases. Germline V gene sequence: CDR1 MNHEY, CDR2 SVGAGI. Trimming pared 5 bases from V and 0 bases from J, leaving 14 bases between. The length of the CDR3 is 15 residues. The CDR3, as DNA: TGTGCCAGCAGTAGGGGGGAAACCAGCTCCTACGAGCAGTACTTC. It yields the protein CASSRGETSSYEQYF.